This T cell receptor beta chain was sequenced in a study of T cells in Graves' hyperthyroidism and ophthalmopathy. Study-level background: Peripheral blood draws took place at initial diagnosis, ahead of any treatment. Study-wide findings and caveats: In validation, the model predicted ophthalmopathy. These predictions came a median about 6.5 months before onset. The authors' 13 V-J model separated ophthalmopathy from stable hyperthyroidism.

Germline V gene sequence: CDR1 MRHNA, CDR2 SNTAGT. Trimming cost V 5 bases and J 2 bases; bases outside gene matches: 11. The CDR3 has 19 residues. Thyroid ultrasound, orbital computed tomography, clinical symptoms, and serum thyroxine and TRAb underpinned diagnoses. This clonotype occurred a few times. Its specificity is unknown. Amplification of TCR beta CDR3 regions was performed using RNA transcripts as template. The HTBI primer set was used in a first-round RT-PCR of the TCR CDR3. Via MiXCR, TCRdb re-called the multiplex PCR reads, giving one row per CDR3 protein. The sample records about 610,000 distinct CDR3 sequences, about 14% being singletons.

The chain has TRBV6-4 and TRBJ2-3, with TRBD2 identical over 15 bases. Material for sequencing was blood. The clonotype comes from a woman aged 40 to 55 with Graves' ophthalmopathy. The CDR3 is CASSTLRTSGRDPTDTQYF. In DNA, the CDR3 is TGTGCCAGCAGTACCCTTCGGACTAGCGGGAGGGACCCCACAGATACGCAGTATTTT.